This TCR beta chain was recorded in a study of molecular identifiers for immune sequencing clone quantification. Study as a whole: In the replicates, RNA derived from about 19,000 or 110,000 naive CD8 cells was divided into five parts, and four were sequenced. Study-level results: Spiked Jurkat TCR RNA equivalent to one cell was reportedly detectable in about a million naive cells.

A word on this clonotype: Its specificity is not known.

Germline CDR1 and CDR2: DFQATT and SNEGSKA (reference sequence). Between the trimmed V and J ends, which lost 1 base and 0 bases, there was a span of 14 bases. The CDR3 runs to 16 residues. TCRdb processed the PCR reads anew with MiXCR; each CDR3 protein has one entry. The sample shows under 800,000 distinct CDR3 sequences, about 25% of them seen only once. Sequencing libraries of naive CD8 cells derived from roughly 18,000 to 920,000 sorted cells with 10%, 30% or 50% RNA. Using a CD8+CD4-CCR7+CD45RA+ phenotype, naive CD8 T cells were sorted. Material: naive CD8+ T cells from blood, with Jurkat cell RNA spiked in. This sample's subset: FACS-sorted CD8+CD4-CCR7+CD45RA+ naive T cells. The chain uses TRBV20-1 and TRBJ2-3; possible D gene TRBD2, 6 bases. The source of this sequence is a human donor in good health. Some libraries in this study had Jurkat cell RNA spiked in. This CDR3 is CSARGAREDSTDTQYF. In nucleotides, the CDR3 is TGCAGTGCTAGAGGGGCGCGGGAAGATAGCACAGATACGCAGTATTTT.